At least ten counts were recorded for the clone carrying this TCR beta chain. The antigen remains unidentified. These data come from a study of blood T cells in healthy people across ages. General study findings and limits: CMV infection status of these donors was not known.

The germline V gene encodes CDR1 SEHNR and CDR2 FQNEAQ (reference sequence). The ends were cut back, 5 bases at V and 3 bases at J, with 13 bases in the middle. This CDR3 is built from 14 residues. Alongside a J-beta primer mix, a sample-barcoded 5' primer served in a second PCR lasting roughly 7 to 11 cycles. Using its own MiXCR run on the 5' RACE reads, TCRdb lists one record per CDR3 protein. The sample lists 750,000 to 950,000 distinct CDR3 sequences, under 35% occurring once. Samples each had at least 6 micrograms of total RNA extracted. These same data were also listed under a study on T cells of mothers and their children.

The material sequenced was blood. The chain is built from TRBV7-9 and TRBJ2-5; D is uncertain. The receptor was isolated from a middle-aged woman in good health. The CDR3 DNA sequence: TGTGCCAGCAGCCTCACATTGGGCGAAGAGACCCAGTACTTC. Amino acids: CASSLTLGEETQYF.